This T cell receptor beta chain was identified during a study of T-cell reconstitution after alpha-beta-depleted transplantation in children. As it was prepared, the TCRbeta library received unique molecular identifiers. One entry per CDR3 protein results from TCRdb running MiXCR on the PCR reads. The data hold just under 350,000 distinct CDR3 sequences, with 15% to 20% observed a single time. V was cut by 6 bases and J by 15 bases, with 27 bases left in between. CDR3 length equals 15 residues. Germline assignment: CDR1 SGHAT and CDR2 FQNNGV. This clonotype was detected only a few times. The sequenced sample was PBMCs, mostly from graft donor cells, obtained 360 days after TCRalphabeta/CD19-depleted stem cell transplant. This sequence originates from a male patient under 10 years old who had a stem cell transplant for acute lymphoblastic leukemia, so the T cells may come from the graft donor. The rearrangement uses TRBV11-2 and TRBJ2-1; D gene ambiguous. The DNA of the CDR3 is TGTGCCAGCAGGGGATTTGGTCCCCCGATGAAGGATATGTTCTTC. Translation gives CASRGFGPPMKDMFF.